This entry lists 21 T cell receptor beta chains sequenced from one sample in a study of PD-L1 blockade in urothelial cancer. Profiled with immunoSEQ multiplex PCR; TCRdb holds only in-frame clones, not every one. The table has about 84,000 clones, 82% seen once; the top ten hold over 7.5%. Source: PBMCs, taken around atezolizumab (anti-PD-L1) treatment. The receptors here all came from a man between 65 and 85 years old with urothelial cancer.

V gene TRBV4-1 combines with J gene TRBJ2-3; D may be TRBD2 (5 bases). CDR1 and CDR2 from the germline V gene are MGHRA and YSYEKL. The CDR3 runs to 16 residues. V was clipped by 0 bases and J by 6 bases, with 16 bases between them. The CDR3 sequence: CASSQDLLAGRDTQYF. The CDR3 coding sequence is TGCGCCAGCAGCCAAGATCTTTTGGCGGGCAGGGATACGCAGTATTTT.

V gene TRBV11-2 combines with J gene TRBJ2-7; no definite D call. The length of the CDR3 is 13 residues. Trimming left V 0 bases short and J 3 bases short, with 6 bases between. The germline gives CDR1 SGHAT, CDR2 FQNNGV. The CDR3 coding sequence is TGTGCCAGCAGCTTAGATCCCATCTACGAGCAGTACTTC. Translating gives CASSLDPIYEQYF. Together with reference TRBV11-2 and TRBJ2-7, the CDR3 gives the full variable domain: EAGVAQSPRYKIIEKRQSVAFWCNPISGHATLYWYQQILGQGPKLLIQFQNNGVVDDSQLPKDRFSAERLKGVDSTLKIQPAKLEDSAVYLCASSLDPIYEQYFGPGTRLTVT.

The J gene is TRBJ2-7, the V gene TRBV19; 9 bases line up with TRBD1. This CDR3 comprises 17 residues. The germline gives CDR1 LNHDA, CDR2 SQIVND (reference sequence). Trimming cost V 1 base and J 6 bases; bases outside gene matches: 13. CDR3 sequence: CASSIVGQGTGSSEQYF. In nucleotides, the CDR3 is TGTGCCAGTAGTATAGTGGGGCAAGGGACAGGGTCGAGCGAGCAGTACTTC.

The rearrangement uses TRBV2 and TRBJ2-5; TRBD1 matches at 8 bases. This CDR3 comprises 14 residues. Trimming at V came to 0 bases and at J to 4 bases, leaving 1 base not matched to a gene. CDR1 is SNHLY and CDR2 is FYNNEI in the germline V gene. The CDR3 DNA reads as TGTGCCAGCAGTGAAGCTACAGGGGGAGAGACCCAGTACTTC. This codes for CASSEATGGETQYF.

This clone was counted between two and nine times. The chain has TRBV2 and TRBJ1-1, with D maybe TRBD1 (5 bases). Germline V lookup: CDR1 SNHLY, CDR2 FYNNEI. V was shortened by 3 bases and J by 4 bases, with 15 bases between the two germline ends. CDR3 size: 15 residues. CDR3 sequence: CASSDLGEETTEAFF. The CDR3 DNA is TGTGCCAGCAGTGATTTGGGGGAGGAGACCACTGAAGCTTTCTTT.

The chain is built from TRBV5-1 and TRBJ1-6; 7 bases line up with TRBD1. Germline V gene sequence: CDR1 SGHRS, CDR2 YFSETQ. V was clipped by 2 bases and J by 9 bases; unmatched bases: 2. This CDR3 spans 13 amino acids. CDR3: CASSLQGSSPLHF. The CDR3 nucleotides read TGCGCCAGCAGCTTACAGGGGAGTTCACCCCTCCACTTT.

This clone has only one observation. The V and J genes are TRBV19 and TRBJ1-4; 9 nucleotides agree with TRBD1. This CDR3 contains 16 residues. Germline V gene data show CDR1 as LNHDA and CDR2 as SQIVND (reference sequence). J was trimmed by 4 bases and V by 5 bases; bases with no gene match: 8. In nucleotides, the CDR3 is TGTGCCAGTAGTCCCCCGGACAGGGGTCGTAATGAAAAACTGTTTTTT. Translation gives CASSPPDRGRNEKLFF.

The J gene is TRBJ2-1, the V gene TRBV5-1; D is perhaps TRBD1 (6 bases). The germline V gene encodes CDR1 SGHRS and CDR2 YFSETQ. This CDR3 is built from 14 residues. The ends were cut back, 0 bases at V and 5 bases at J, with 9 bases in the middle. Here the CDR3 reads CASSLGPGDNEQFF. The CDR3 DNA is TGCGCCAGCAGCTTGGGCCCAGGGGACAATGAGCAGTTCTTC.

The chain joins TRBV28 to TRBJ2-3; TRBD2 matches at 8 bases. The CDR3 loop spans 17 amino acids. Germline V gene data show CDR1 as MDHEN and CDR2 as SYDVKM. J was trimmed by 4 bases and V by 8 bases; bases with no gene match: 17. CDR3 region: CASGTLAGGSSADTQYF. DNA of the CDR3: TGTGCCAGCGGTACTCTAGCGGGCGGGTCAAGCGCAGATACGCAGTATTTT.

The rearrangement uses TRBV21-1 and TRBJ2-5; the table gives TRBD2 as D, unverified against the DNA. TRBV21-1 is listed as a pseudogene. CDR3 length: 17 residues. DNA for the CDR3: TGTGCCAGCAGCAAATGGGGGTCTAGCGGGCTCCAAGAGACCCAGTACTTC. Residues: CASSKWGSSGLQETQYF.

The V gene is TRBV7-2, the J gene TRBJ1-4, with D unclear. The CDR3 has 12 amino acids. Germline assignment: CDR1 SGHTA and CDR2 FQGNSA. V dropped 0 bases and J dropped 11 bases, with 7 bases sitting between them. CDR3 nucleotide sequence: TGTGCCAGCAGCTTAGCGCGGGAGAAACTGTTTTTT. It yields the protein CASSLAREKLFF.

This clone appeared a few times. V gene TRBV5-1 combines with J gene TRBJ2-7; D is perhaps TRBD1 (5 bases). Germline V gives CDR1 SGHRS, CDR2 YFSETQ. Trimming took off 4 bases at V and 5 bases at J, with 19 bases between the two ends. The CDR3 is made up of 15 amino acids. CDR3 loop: CASSVQGSQGDEQYF. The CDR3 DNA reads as TGCGCCAGCAGCGTTCAGGGATCCCAAGGCGACGAGCAGTACTTC. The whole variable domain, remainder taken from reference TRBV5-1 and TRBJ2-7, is KAGVTQTPRYLIKTRGQQVTLSCSPISGHRSVSWYQQTPGQGLQFLFEYFSETQRNKGNFPGRFSGRQFSNSRSEMNVSTLELGDSALYLCASSVQGSQGDEQYFGPGTRLTVT.

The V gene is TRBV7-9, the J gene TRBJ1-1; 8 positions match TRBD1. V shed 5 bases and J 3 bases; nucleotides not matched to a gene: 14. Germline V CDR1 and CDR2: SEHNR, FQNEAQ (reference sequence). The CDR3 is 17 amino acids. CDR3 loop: CASSPREQGERDTEAFF. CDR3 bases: TGTGCCAGCAGCCCTAGGGAACAGGGGGAGAGGGACACTGAAGCTTTCTTT.

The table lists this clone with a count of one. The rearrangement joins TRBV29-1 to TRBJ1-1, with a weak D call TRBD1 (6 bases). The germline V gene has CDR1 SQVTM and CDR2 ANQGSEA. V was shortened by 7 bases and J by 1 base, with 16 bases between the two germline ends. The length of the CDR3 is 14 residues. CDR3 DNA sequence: TGCAGCGCCCTGATGACAGGCAAGAACACTGAAGCTTTCTTT. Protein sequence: CSALMTGKNTEAFF.

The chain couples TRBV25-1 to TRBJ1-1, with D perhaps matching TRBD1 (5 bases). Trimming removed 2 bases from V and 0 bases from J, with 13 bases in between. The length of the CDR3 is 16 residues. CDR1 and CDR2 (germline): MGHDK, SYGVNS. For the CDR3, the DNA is TGTGCCAGCAGTGAACATGAGGGACTCATGAACACTGAAGCTTTCTTT. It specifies CASSEHEGLMNTEAFF.

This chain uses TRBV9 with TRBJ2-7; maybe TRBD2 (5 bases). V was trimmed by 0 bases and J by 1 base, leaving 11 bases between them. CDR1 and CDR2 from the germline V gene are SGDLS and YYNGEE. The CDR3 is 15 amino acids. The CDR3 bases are TGTGCCAGCAGCGTAGCTATGGACTCTTCCTACGAGCAGTACTTC. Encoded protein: CASSVAMDSSYEQYF. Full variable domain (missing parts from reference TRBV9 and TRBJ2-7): DSGVTQTPKHLITATGQRVTLRCSPRSGDLSVYWYQQSLDQGLQFLIQYYNGEERAKGNILERFSAQQFPDLHSELNLSSLELGDSALYFCASSVAMDSSYEQYFGPGTRLTVT.

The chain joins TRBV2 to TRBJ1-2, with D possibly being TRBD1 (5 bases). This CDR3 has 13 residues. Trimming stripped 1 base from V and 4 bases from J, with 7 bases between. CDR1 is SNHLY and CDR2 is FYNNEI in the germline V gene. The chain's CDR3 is CASSEDTGYGYTF. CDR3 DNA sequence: TGTGCCAGCAGTGAAGACACAGGCTATGGCTACACCTTC.

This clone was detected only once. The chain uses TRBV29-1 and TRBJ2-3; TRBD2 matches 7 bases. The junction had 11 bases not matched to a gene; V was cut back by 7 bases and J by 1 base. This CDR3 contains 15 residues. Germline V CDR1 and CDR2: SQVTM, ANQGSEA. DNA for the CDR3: TGCAGCGCCAAGGGAGCTAGCGGACGCACAGATACGCAGTATTTT. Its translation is CSAKGASGRTDTQYF.

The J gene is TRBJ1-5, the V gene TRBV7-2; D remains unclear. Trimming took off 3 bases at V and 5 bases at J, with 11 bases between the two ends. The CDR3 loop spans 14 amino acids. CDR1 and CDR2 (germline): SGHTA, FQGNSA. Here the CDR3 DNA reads TGTGCCAGCAGCTTCGGAGGAGTAGATCAGCCCCAGCATTTT. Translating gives CASSFGGVDQPQHF.

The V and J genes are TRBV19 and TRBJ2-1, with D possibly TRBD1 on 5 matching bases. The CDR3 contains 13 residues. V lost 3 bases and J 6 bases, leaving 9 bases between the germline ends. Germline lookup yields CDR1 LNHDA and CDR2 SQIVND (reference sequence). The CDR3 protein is CASSMERGNEQFF. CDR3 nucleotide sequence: TGTGCCAGTAGTATGGAAAGGGGCAATGAGCAGTTCTTC. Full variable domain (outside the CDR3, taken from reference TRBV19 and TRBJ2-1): DGGITQSPKYLFRKEGQNVTLSCEQNLNHDAMYWYRQDPGQGLRLIYYSQIVNDFQKGDIAEGYSVSREKKESFPLTVTSAQKNPTAFYLCASSMERGNEQFFGPGTRLTVL.

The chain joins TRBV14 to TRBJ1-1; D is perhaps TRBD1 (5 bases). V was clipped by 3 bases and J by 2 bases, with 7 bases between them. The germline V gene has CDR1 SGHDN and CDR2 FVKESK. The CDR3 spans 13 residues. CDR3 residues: CASSHQGNTEAFF. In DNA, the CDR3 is TGTGCCAGCAGCCATCAGGGTAACACTGAAGCTTTCTTT.